This T cell receptor beta chain was captured in a study of metastatic and nonmetastatic thyroid tumors. Germline V lookup: CDR1 MNHNS, CDR2 SASEGT. The CDR3 has 15 amino acids. V lost 6 bases to trimming and J lost 0 bases; unmatched junction nucleotides: 2. All patients reached thyroid surgery having received no treatment beforehand. Using MiXCR, TCRdb reanalyzed the PCR reads. The table records roughly 14,000 clones, about 3.5% of them present only once. Sequenced: tumor tissue. The TCR originated in a female donor with papillary thyroid cancer or a benign thyroid nodule (not recorded which). Some clones in this sample may be carry-over from other donors' samples. V is TRBV6-1 and J is TRBJ2-3; 11 nucleotides align to TRBD2. The chain's CDR3 is CASRRLAGSTDTQYF. The CDR3 DNA is TGTGCCAGCAGGAGACTAGCGGGGAGCACAGATACGCAGTATTTT.